One and the same sample provided the 17 T cell receptor beta chains below, sequenced in a study of CD8 T cells in ankylosing spondylitis (dated by TCRdb to 2015 to 2018). The library was built by means of 5' RACE. TCRdb names Illumina HiSeq 2500 as the instrument used. Through fastp at Q25 and MiXCR, TCRdb rebuilt clones from the public reads, retaining in-frame beta chains. Each entry is one CDR3 protein sequence, shown with its most common DNA and genes. A total of roughly 230,000 distinct CDR3 sequences appear in this sample, 15% to 20% of them only once. The ten most abundant clones make up 25% to 40% of the sample. The sample was blood, either unsorted or a sorted T cell fraction (not recorded which). Receptor source: a male donor with ankylosing spondylitis or in good health (not recorded which).

J is TRBJ1-5 and V is TRBV25-1; TRBD1 matches at 9 bases. This CDR3 has 14 residues. In germline, CDR1 is MGHDK, CDR2 SYGVNS. With 5 bases clipped from V and 5 bases from J, the junction kept 4 bases outside the gene matches. The CDR3 DNA sequence: TGTGCCAGCAGTCGCGGGACAGGGCATCAGCCCCAGCATTTT. This sequence encodes CASSRGTGHQPQHF.

This chain connects TRBV7-9 to TRBJ2-5; D unresolved. V was pared by 3 bases and J by 1 base, with 12 bases between. This CDR3 is built from 15 residues. Per the germline V gene, CDR1 is SEHNR and CDR2 is FQNEAQ (reference sequence). The CDR3 protein is CASSLLRPSQETQYF. CDR3 sequence (DNA): TGTGCCAGCAGCTTGCTTCGACCTTCCCAAGAGACCCAGTACTTC.

This clonotype was seen a few times. This chain connects TRBV6-5 to TRBJ2-7; D is unresolved. Germline CDR1 and CDR2: MNHEY and SVGAGI. This CDR3 contains 13 residues. V lost 3 bases and J 7 bases, leaving 13 bases between the germline ends. The DNA of the CDR3 is TGTGCCAGCAGTTATTCCACCTACGAGGAGCAGTACTTC. This sequence encodes CASSYSTYEEQYF.

Only one count was recorded for this clonotype. V usage is TRBV29-1 and J usage is TRBJ2-3, with 7 nucleotides matching TRBD1. Germline trimming cut 0 bases from V and 5 bases from J; bases unmatched to any gene: 2. The CDR3 length is 13 residues. In germline, CDR1 is SQVTM, CDR2 ANQGSEA. The CDR3 protein is CSVEDSGGDTQYF. The CDR3 DNA sequence: TGCAGCGTTGAAGATTCAGGGGGAGATACGCAGTATTTT.

This clonotype was counted a few times. This chain connects TRBV4-1 to TRBJ2-7; D remains unclear. This CDR3 spans 18 amino acids. Deletions cut 0 bases from V and 0 bases from J, with 18 bases between. CDR1 is MGHRA and CDR2 is YSYEKL in the germline V gene. In nucleotides, the CDR3 is TGCGCCAGCAGCCAAGAAGTCTCGCGGCCCCACTTCTCCTACGAGCAGTACTTC. It yields the protein CASSQEVSRPHFSYEQYF.

This clonotype was observed a handful of times. J is TRBJ1-2 and V is TRBV27; 9 nucleotides agree with TRBD1. J lost 4 bases, V lost 0 bases, and 3 bases had no gene match. In germline, CDR1 is MNHEY, CDR2 SMNVEV (reference sequence). The CDR3 is 15 amino acids. The CDR3 sequence: CASSLSTGGVYGYTF. Written as DNA, the CDR3 is TGTGCCAGCAGTTTATCTACAGGGGGCGTCTATGGCTACACCTTC.

This clonotype has a handful of counts. V and J are TRBV7-2 and TRBJ2-7, with 11 bases lining up with TRBD2. Germline values: CDR1 SGHTA, CDR2 FQGNSA. Germline trimming cut 4 bases from V and 2 bases from J; bases unmatched to any gene: 4. The CDR3 is 15 amino acids. In nucleotides, the CDR3 is TGTGCCAGCAGCTCGGGACTAGCGGTAGCCTACGAGCAGTACTTC. The encoded protein is CASSSGLAVAYEQYF.

This chain joins TRBV20-1 and TRBJ2-7, with 14 bases identical to TRBD2. This CDR3 comprises 17 residues. V shed 5 bases, J shed 5 bases, and the junction held 14 bases outside the gene matches. Germline V gene sequence: CDR1 DFQATT, CDR2 SNEGSKA (reference sequence). The CDR3 is CSAGGEGTSGSSDEQYF. CDR3 DNA sequence: TGCAGTGCTGGAGGGGAGGGGACTAGCGGGAGTAGCGACGAGCAGTACTTC.

The chain joins TRBV20-1 to TRBJ2-1; D gene ambiguous. Germline lookup yields CDR1 DFQATT and CDR2 SNEGSKA (reference sequence). This CDR3 comprises 16 residues. The V gene lost 6 bases and the J gene lost 1 base, with 19 bases spanning the gap. The CDR3: CSATALLGPSYNEQFF. DNA of the CDR3: TGCAGTGCCACCGCCCTCTTAGGGCCGTCCTACAATGAGCAGTTCTTC.

The gene calls are TRBV28 and TRBJ2-7, with D perhaps TRBD1 or TRBD2 (5 bases each). Trimming took off 3 bases at V and 4 bases at J, with 7 bases between the two ends. CDR3 size: 12 residues. Germline V CDR1 and CDR2: MDHEN, SYDVKM. The CDR3 nucleotides read TGTGCCAGCAGTTTCAGGGAGTACGAGCAGTACTTC. The encoded protein is CASSFREYEQYF.

V and J are TRBV21-1 and TRBJ2-4. TRBV21-1 is deemed a pseudogene. The CDR3 loop spans 16 amino acids. The CDR3, as DNA: TGTGCCAGCAGCAAAGTTTTAAGCAGGGCCAAAAACATTCAGTACTTC. Its translation is CASSKVLSRAKNIQYF.

This clonotype was recorded at least ten times. The CDR3 reads CASSLDPEQFF. The CDR3 region has the DNA TGTGCCAGCAGCTTAGACCCGGAGCAGTTCTTC. V usage is TRBV11-2 and J usage is TRBJ2-1; no firm D call. This CDR3 spans 11 amino acids. From germline, CDR1 is SGHAT and CDR2 FQNNGV. V was trimmed by 0 bases and J by 10 bases, leaving 4 bases between them.

The table lists this clonotype with many counts. This chain connects TRBV4-1 to TRBJ2-1; TRBD1 or TRBD2 may be the D gene (5 bases each). CDR3 length: 15 residues. Trimming pared 0 bases from V and 9 bases from J, leaving 15 bases between. CDR1 MGHRA and CDR2 YSYEKL come from the germline V gene. The CDR3 protein is CASSQEWGSVGEQFF. The CDR3 nucleotides read TGCGCCAGCAGCCAAGAGTGGGGGTCCGTGGGTGAGCAGTTCTTC.

This clonotype occurred many times. The chain is built from TRBV29-1 and TRBJ2-1; tentative D call: TRBD2 (6 bases). Germline CDR1 and CDR2: SQVTM and ANQGSEA. V lost 6 bases and J lost 0, with 15 bases in between. This CDR3 region has 15 residues. As DNA, the CDR3 is TGCAGCGTCCCGGGAGCGGGCCTCTCCTACAATGAGCAGTTCTTC. It specifies CSVPGAGLSYNEQFF.

The V call is TRBV20-1, the J call TRBJ2-3; 14 positions match TRBD2. The ends lost 0 bases at V and 8 bases at J; junction bases unmatched: 10. Per germline, CDR1 DFQATT and CDR2 SNEGSKA (reference sequence). The CDR3 covers 17 residues. CDR3 protein: CSAREPPGLAGARTQYF. The CDR3 nucleotides read TGCAGTGCTAGAGAGCCTCCGGGACTAGCGGGAGCGCGTACGCAGTATTTT.

The table lists this clonotype with a few counts. CDR3 DNA: TGCAGCGTTATAAGAGGGTTGACCAATGAGCAGTTCTTC. This codes for CSVIRGLTNEQFF. This rearrangement joins TRBV29-1 to TRBJ2-1, with a weak D call TRBD2 (5 bases). The CDR3 runs 13 residues. V lost 5 bases to trimming and J lost 6 bases, with 14 bases between them. Germline CDR1 reads SQVTM; CDR2 reads ANQGSEA.

This clonotype was seen a few times. V is TRBV4-1 and J is TRBJ2-2; maybe TRBD2 (6 bases). Germline values: CDR1 MGHRA, CDR2 YSYEKL. CDR3 length: 15 amino acids. The V and J ends lost 4 bases and 3 bases respectively, with 12 bases between them. The CDR3 DNA reads as TGCGCCAGCAGCCCCCGGGACTCCTACACCGGGGAGCTGTTTTTT. As protein: CASSPRDSYTGELFF.